This TCR beta chain is from a study of immune evolution from preneoplasia to lung adenocarcinoma. CDR1 is SNHLY and CDR2 is FYNNEI in the germline V gene. The ends were cut back, 6 bases at V and 7 bases at J, with 7 bases in the middle. This CDR3 is built from 11 residues. Measured with immunoSEQ multiplex PCR; TCRdb has only the in-frame clones, and not every one. The data show 8,500 to 14,000 clones, around 78% seen once. This clone showed up just a few times. The V call is TRBV2, the J call TRBJ2-4; D gene ambiguous. Sequenced material: FFPE minimally invasive lung adenocarcinoma tissue. The source is a person aged 60 to 80 with lung adenocarcinoma. CDR3 region: CASRYRNIQYF. The CDR3 DNA sequence: TGTGCCAGCAGATATAGGAACATTCAGTACTTC.